The rows below give T cell receptor beta chains drawn from one sample of a study of radiotherapy plus CTLA-4 blockade in lung cancer. Here immunoSEQ multiplex PCR was the method, and the copy in TCRdb shows in-frame clones only, minus some. The sample lists tens of thousands of clones, approximately 76% occurring once. Sample: peripheral blood, taken from a patient treated with radiotherapy plus ipilimumab. The receptors derive from a human donor with non-small cell lung cancer who had a complete response to radiotherapy plus ipilimumab. The CDR3 runs from the conserved cysteine through the conserved F or W. D genes are given only for firm matches. Not all rows give a size; the values are once, few, many and, for expanded clones, a class.

clone size	V gene	J gene	D gene	CDR3 protein	CDR3 DNA
NA	TRBV7-9	TRBJ2-1	NA	CASSLVATDSYNEQFF	TGTGCCAGCAGCTTAGTCGCGACAGACTCCTACAATGAGCAGTTCTTC
NA	TRBV19	TRBJ2-3	TRBD2	CATAAGTGTDTQYF	TGTGCCACTGCAGCGGGAACGGGCACGGATACGCAGTATTTT
NA	TRBV4-1	TRBJ1-1	NA	CASSQPLGELNTEAFF	TGCGCCAGCAGCCAACCCTTGGGAGAGTTGAACACTGAAGCTTTCTTT
NA	TRBV7-2	TRBJ2-1	NA	CASSSGVGREQFF	TGTGCCAGCAGCTCGGGGGTAGGAAGGGAGCAGTTCTTC
few	TRBV28	TRBJ1-6	NA	CASSPTRNSPLHF	TGTGCCAGCAGTCCCACGCGGAATTCACCCCTCCACTTT
few	TRBV6-4	TRBJ1-1	NA	CASSERENTEAFF	TGTGCCAGCAGTGAGCGGGAGAACACTGAAGCTTTCTTT
NA	TRBV28	TRBJ1-6	NA	CASSLSPLNSPLHF	TGTGCCAGCAGTTTGAGCCCTTTGAATTCACCCCTCCACTTT
NA	TRBV6-1	TRBJ1-2	TRBD1	CASTPGQNYGYTF	TGTGCCAGCACCCCGGGACAGAACTATGGCTACACCTTC
NA	TRBV30	TRBJ1-5	NA	CAWSVGGRNQPQHF	TGTGCCTGGAGTGTTGGGGGCAGGAATCAGCCCCAGCATTTT
NA	TRBV4-3	TRBJ1-4	NA	CASSLRQSLNEKLFF	TGCGCCAGCAGCCTTCGACAGAGCCTTAATGAAAAACTGTTTTTT
NA	TRBV11-2	TRBJ1-5	NA	CASSLAGGYNQPQHF	TGTGCCAGCAGCTTAGCGGGGGGTTACAACCAGCCCCAGCATTTT
few	TRBV4-3	TRBJ2-3	TRBD2	CASSYGGGGVDTQYF	TGCGCCAGCAGCTATGGCGGGGGGGGCGTTGATACGCAGTATTTT
NA	TRBV6-6	TRBJ2-6	NA	CASSYLAGANVLTF	TGTGCCAGCAGTTACCTCGCTGGGGCCAACGTCCTGACTTTC
NA	TRBV2	TRBJ2-5	NA	CASSGGGWKTQYF	TGTGCCAGCAGTGGAGGGGGATGGAAGACCCAGTACTTC
NA	TRBV21-1	TRBJ1-3	NA	CASSYRPGQDLSGNTIYF	TGTGCCAGCAGCTACCGTCCGGGACAGGATCTCTCTGGAAACACCATATATTTT
NA	TRBV7-9	TRBJ1-2	NA	CASSPSSGFYGYTF	TGTGCCAGCAGCCCAAGCTCGGGTTTTTATGGCTACACCTTC
NA	TRBV7-9	TRBJ2-7	NA	CASSSSGQTYEQYF	TGTGCCAGCAGCTCGTCGGGACAAACCTACGAGCAGTACTTC
NA	TRBV5-1	TRBJ1-1	TRBD1	CASSSRTGLLEAFF	TGTGCCAGCAGCTCGCGGACAGGGTTGCTTGAAGCTTTCTTT
NA	TRBV11-3	TRBJ2-1	NA	CASSLVRASYNEQFF	TGTGCCAGCAGCTTAGTCAGGGCTTCCTACAATGAGCAGTTCTTC
NA	TRBV11-2	TRBJ1-4	TRBD1	CASSPRDRTNEKLFF	TGTGCCAGCAGCCCCCGGGACAGAACTAATGAAAAACTGTTTTTT
NA	TRBV7-2	TRBJ1-1	TRBD1	CASSLRGQGWTIEAFF	TGTGCCAGCAGCTTAAGGGGACAGGGTTGGACCATTGAAGCTTTCTTT
few	TRBV18	TRBJ1-1	TRBD1	CASSRGQGQGVEAFF	TGTGCCAGCTCACGTGGACAGGGCCAAGGTGTTGAAGCTTTCTTT